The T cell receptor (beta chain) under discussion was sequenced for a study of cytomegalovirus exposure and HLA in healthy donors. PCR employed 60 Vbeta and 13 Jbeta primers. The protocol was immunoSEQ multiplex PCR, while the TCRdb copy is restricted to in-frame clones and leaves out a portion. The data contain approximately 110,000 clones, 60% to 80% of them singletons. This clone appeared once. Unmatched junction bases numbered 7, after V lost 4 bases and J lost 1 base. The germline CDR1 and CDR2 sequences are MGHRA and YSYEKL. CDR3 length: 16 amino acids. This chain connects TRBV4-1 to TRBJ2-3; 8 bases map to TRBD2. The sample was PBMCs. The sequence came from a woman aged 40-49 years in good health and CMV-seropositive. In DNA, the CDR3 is TGCGCCAGCAGCCGAGGGCTTAGCGGGGGCACAGATACGCAGTATTTT. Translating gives CASSRGLSGGTDTQYF.